This TCR beta chain derives from a study of OX40 agonist ivuxolimab in advanced cancers. Study at large: Partial responses were achieved by three patients: one hepatocellular carcinoma, two cutaneous melanoma.

In this sample, this clone turned up once. Its cognate antigen is unknown. Study-wide results and limits: Among the nonresponders, some also had low normalized T-cell clonal expansion. In the 0.1-3.0 mg/kg groups, partial responders showed among the lowest expansion.

The protocol was immunoSEQ multiplex PCR, while the TCRdb copy is restricted to in-frame clones and leaves out a portion. Of 65,000 to 80,000 clones listed, 80% were seen once; the top ten hold roughly 8%. This specimen was CD4+ or CD8+ T cells sorted from blood, taken in a trial of the OX40 agonist ivuxolimab. The sequence came from an adult with an advanced solid tumor such as melanoma, head and neck, liver or kidney cancer.

For the CDR3, the DNA is TGTGCCAGCAGCCCCGGGGCGGAGCCCCAGCATTTT. This codes for CASSPGAEPQHF. The rearrangement links TRBV11-3 to TRBJ1-5; a possible D gene is TRBD1 (5 bases). The CDR3 extends over 12 amino acids. V shed 5 bases and J shed 8 bases, with 10 bases lying between them. Germline assignment: CDR1 SGHNT and CDR2 YENEEA.